The sequence of this T cell receptor (beta chain) was determined in a study of a mutant IDH1 vaccine in newly diagnosed glioma. Study in general: Vaccine dosing followed radiotherapy by 4-6 weeks, or accompanied temozolomide cycles. Treated patients, roughly 60% male and roughly 40% female, averaged 40.4 years of age.

TCRdb's table, derived via immunoSEQ multiplex PCR, lists solely in-frame clones and lacks some. Of roughly 30,000 clones listed, 88% are singletons. Germline V CDR1 and CDR2: SQVTM, ANQGSEA. The CDR3 consists of 15 residues. Trimming removed 0 bases at V and 2 bases at J, with 12 bases between. The time point was: week 23, last vaccination. Every vaccine dose comprised 300 ug of mutant IDH1 20-mer peptide plus topical imiquimod. Study-level findings and limits: Top-clonotype changes in peripheral T cells seemed unrelated to pseudoprogression.

The count of this clone is one. Its antigen is unidentified. This sample comprised PBMCs, obtained from a glioma patient whose treatment included an IDH1 peptide vaccine. The rearrangement joins TRBV29-1 to TRBJ2-3, with D possibly matching TRBD2 (5 bases). This sequence originates from a man aged 40-49 years with glioma. The CDR3 DNA follows: TGCAGCGTTGAAGATGCCAGCGGAGACACAGATACGCAGTATTTT. This gives the protein CSVEDASGDTDTQYF.